This TCR beta chain comes out of a study of blood T cell repertoires in COVID-19. Looking at the study overall: PBMCs, B-cell-depleted T cells, or T cells provided the cDNA or gDNA that made up the material.

Original processing notes: From reference gene primer amplification, estimates of nucleated cell counts were derived. Using immunoSEQ multiplex PCR, the repertoire was profiled, and TCRdb retains in-frame clones only, with some absent. Clonal size and the V and J genes are those of that table, whereas D and trimming came from the DNA. In the table there are under 95,000 clones, about 89% of which are singletons. Sample: peripheral blood. The sequence was obtained from a human donor with acute or convalescent COVID-19. The donor label of this sample is uncertain.

In DNA, the CDR3 is TGTGCCATCAGTCCCGCGGGGGGCGGCTACACCTTC. This codes for CAISPAGGGYTF. V is TRBV10-3 and J is TRBJ1-2, with TRBD1 as a possible D gene (6 bases). CDR3 length: 12 residues. Trimming shortened V by 5 bases and J by 8 bases, and 12 bases separated the two germline ends. In germline, CDR1 is ENHRY, CDR2 SYGVKD.